This T cell receptor beta chain was captured by sequencing in a study of cytomegalovirus exposure and HLA in healthy donors. Study-wide background: Out of about 170 million T cells, an earlier analysis found over 100 million unique TCR beta sequences in total. From donors who were HLA-typed, an early data release held 70 million to 90 million unique TCRs.

PCR was performed using 60 Vbeta and 13 Jbeta primers. Sequencing used immunoSEQ multiplex PCR; TCRdb keeps in-frame clones, though not all of them. The top ten clones hold about 3% of a sample with roughly 150,000 clones, around 66% of them seen once. V was pared by 3 bases and J by 1 base, with 7 bases between. Germline CDR1 and CDR2: GTSNPN and SVGIG (reference sequence). The CDR3 extends over 14 amino acids. Of note for this clone: Its cognate antigen is unknown.

Overall study results and limits: Most subjects' HLA-A and HLA-B alleles were reportedly predicted from TCR beta sequences.

V is TRBV30 and J is TRBJ1-6, with D unclear. The receptor's source is a young woman in good health and CMV-seropositive. The sample consisted of PBMCs. The CDR3 reads CAWRPGSYNSPLHF. The CDR3 DNA reads TGTGCCTGGAGGCCGGGGTCCTATAATTCACCCCTCCACTTT.